The 6 T cell receptor beta chains reported below all come from one sample, sequenced in a study of identical twins. TCRdb redid the calling of the 5' RACE reads with MiXCR, one entry per CDR3 protein. This sample yields about 530,000 distinct CDR3 sequences, of which approximately 16% are seen a single time; roughly 0.46% belongs to the top ten. This sample was shared with a second study, whose subject was yellow fever vaccine responses in identical twins.

Sequencing was performed on CD4+ T cells sorted from blood. These receptors all come from a young woman in good health.

This sequence joins TRBV3-1 and TRBJ2-4, with D uncertain. Looked up from germline, CDR1 is LGHDT and CDR2 is YNNKEL (reference sequence). This CDR3 is built from 13 residues. Trimming shortened V by 6 bases and J by 6 bases, and 12 bases separated the two germline ends. CDR3: CASSRTLGNIQYF. Here the CDR3 DNA reads TGTGCCAGCAGTCGGACCTTAGGAAACATTCAGTACTTC. The full variable domain, in which reference TRBV3-1 and TRBJ2-4 provide the parts outside the CDR3, is DTAVSQTPKYLVTQMGNDKSIKCEQNLGHDTMYWYKQDSKKFLKIMFSYNNKELIINETVPNRFSPKSPDKAHLNLHINSLELGDSAVYFCASSRTLGNIQYFGAGTRLSVL.

This clonotype was picked up a small number of times. This rearrangement joins TRBV4-1 to TRBJ2-2; 14 bases agree with TRBD2. The V and J ends lost 2 bases and 3 bases, in that order; junction bases with no gene match: 2. This CDR3 is built from 17 residues. Germline lookup yields CDR1 MGHRA and CDR2 YSYEKL. The DNA of the CDR3 is TGCGCCAGCAGCCAATCGGGACTAGCGGGGGACACCGGGGAGCTGTTTTTT. Residues: CASSQSGLAGDTGELFF.

The chain has TRBV24-1 and TRBJ2-7, with 8 positions matching TRBD1. Germline CDR1 KGHDR, CDR2 SFDVKD. The trim removed 10 bases at V and 0 bases at J, leaving 7 bases unmatched. The CDR3 is 14 residues long. The CDR3 DNA is TGTGCCACACCAGACAGGGGACTCTCCTACGAGCAGTACGTC. The encoded protein is CATPDRGLSYEQYV.

This clonotype was counted between two and nine times. The rearrangement links TRBV11-2 to TRBJ2-3; TRBD2 aligns across 8 bases. The CDR3 sequence is 16 residues long. CDR1 is SGHAT and CDR2 is FQNNGV in the germline V gene. The V segment lost 3 bases and the J segment 4 bases; nucleotides outside the gene matches: 9. The CDR3: CASSFDGGGPSDTQYF. The CDR3 DNA reads as TGTGCCAGCAGCTTTGATGGCGGGGGGCCATCAGATACGCAGTATTTT.

V is TRBV20-1 and J is TRBJ2-1; TRBD2 matches at 8 bases. This CDR3 comprises 15 residues. Germline CDR1 and CDR2: DFQATT and SNEGSKA (reference sequence). V gave up 5 bases and J gave up 6 bases; unmatched junction bases: 12. DNA for the CDR3: TGCAGTGCTCCCGGGGGGGCCAGATCGGGCAATGAGCAGTTCTTC. Protein product: CSAPGGARSGNEQFF.

The table lists this clonotype with a few counts. The chain uses TRBV28 and TRBJ2-1; 9 bases fit TRBD2. J gave up 8 bases and V 5 bases, and 13 bases lay outside the gene matches. Germline lookup yields CDR1 MDHEN and CDR2 SYDVKM. CDR3 length equals 16 residues. The CDR3 DNA follows: TGTGCCAGCAGTCCCAGGGATATAGCGGGAGACCATGAGCAGTTCTTC. This encodes CASSPRDIAGDHEQFF.